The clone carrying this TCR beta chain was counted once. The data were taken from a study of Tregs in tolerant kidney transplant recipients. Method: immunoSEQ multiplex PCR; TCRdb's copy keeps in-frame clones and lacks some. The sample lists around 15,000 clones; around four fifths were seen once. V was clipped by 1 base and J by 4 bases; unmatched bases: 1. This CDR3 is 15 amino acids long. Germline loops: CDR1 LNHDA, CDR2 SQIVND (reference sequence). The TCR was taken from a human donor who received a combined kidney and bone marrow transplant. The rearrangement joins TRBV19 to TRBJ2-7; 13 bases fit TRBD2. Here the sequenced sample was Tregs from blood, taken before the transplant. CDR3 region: CASSIGGLAGYEQYF. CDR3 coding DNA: TGTGCCAGTAGTATAGGGGGACTAGCGGGATACGAGCAGTACTTC.